This T cell receptor beta chain is from a study of low-dose radiotherapy and immunotherapy resistance in tumors (dated by TCRdb to 2022 to 2024). General notes on the study: Patients in Cohort 1 were given 0.5 Gy per fraction every 2 weeks, and the prescribed total PTV dose was 6.5 Gy. Eight patients were included in the translational analysis: three from the first dose cohort and the first five from the second dose cohort. Patients took aspirin 300 mg orally once daily for four cycles, starting on cycle 1 day 1. For Cohort 2, the dose was 1 Gy per fraction given every two weeks, adding up to 13 Gy in total across 26 weeks. Cyclophosphamide 200 mg/m2 was given intravenously every two weeks, one day before each radiation and immunotherapy administration. Trial participants were not randomized into treatment groups. Nivolumab was administered intravenously as a 240 mg flat dose every two weeks, and ipilimumab was administered intravenously at 1 mg/kg every six weeks.

Taken with the paper, the label for time point translates to: before trial treatment. The donors took part in RACIN, a single-arm, phase I, dose-escalation trial that combined nivolumab, ipilimumab, aspirin, low-dose cyclophosphamide and low-dose radiotherapy. To be eligible, a patient needed to have an advanced solid tumor that was TIL-negative. On this clonotype: Its specific antigen is unknown. One end of the junction is discordant with germline, which a read error may explain.

In the germline V gene (reference sequence), CDR1 corresponds to SEHNR and CDR2 to FQNEAQ. From cysteine to phenylalanine, the CDR3 is 8 amino acids long. Left in the record is the CDR3 DNA by itself, 24 bases read in frame from the first base. First-strand cDNA was synthesized using Superscript III and a set of TRAV- and TRBV-specific primers, so that both TCRalpha and TCRbeta chains were covered. An approximately 18-cycle PCR with Phusion amplified the TCRs, pairing a constant-region primer with the adapter that was attached to the V primers. The MessageAmp II aRNA Amplification Kit was used to amplify the isolated mRNA, with in vitro transcription run for approximately 15 hours at 37 degrees C. mRNA for TCR sequencing was isolated with the Dynabeads mRNA DIRECT Purification Kit. Indexed Illumina adapters were added in a second Phusion PCR of around 25 cycles, after which AMPure XP beads were used to purify the products. Deep sequencing of the TCRalpha and TCRbeta libraries was carried out on an Illumina MiniSeq instrument. Concerning the study's data processing: Using custom Perl scripts, TCR sequences that encoded the same protein were pooled, out-of-frame sequences were dropped, and the abundance of each clonotype was calculated. The analysis excluded TCR sequences that were supported by just one read. The metrics used to describe the repertoires included Shannon entropy, Gini index, clonality, richness, and the frequency of TCRs shared between repertoires. The raw public data were reprocessed by TCRdb itself: fastp quality trimming at Q25, MiXCR clonotype calling, in-frame beta chains only. Every entry covers one CDR3 protein and lists the most common genes and DNA from its rows. Clone size and V and J calls follow TCRdb, not the original study. This sample has fewer than 95,000 distinct CDR3 sequences in its table, and around 9.2% of those were observed once. The ten top clones hold around 1% of the sample.

The chain is assembled from TRBV7-9 and TRBJ2-5; no D gene call is confident. Sequenced here: PBMCs, sampled before treatment. The TCR originated in a male donor with prostate cancer. The nucleotides are TGTGCCAGCAGCCCAAGGGCCTTC. The translation is CASSPRAF.